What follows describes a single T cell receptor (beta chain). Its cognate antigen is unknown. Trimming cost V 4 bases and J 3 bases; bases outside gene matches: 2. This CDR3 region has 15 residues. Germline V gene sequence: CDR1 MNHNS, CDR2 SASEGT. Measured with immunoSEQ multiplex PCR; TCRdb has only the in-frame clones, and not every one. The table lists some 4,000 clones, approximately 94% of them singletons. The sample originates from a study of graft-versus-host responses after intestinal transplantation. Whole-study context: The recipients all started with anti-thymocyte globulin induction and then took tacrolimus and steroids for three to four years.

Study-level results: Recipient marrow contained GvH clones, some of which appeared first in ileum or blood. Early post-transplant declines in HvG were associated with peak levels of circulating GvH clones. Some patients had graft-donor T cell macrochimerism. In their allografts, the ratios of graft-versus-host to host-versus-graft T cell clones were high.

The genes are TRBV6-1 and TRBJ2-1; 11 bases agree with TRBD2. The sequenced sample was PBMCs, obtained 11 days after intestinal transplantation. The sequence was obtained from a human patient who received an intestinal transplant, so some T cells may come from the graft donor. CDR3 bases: TGTGCCAGCAGTGGAACTAGCGGGAGCTACAATGAGCAGTTCTTC. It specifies CASSGTSGSYNEQFF.